The present T cell receptor (beta chain) was sequenced within a study of T-cell memory formation after mild COVID-19. Study-level information: TCR clusters mostly belonged to single donors.

TCRdb fed the 5' RACE reads into MiXCR, producing one record per CDR3 protein. The sample carries hundreds of thousands of distinct CDR3 sequences, 15% to 20% recorded once. The germline V gene has CDR1 SGHRS and CDR2 YFSETQ. CDR3 length: 15 residues. In the case of this clonotype: Its cognate antigen is unknown. An end of the junction differs from the germline gene, which may be a read error.

The study's findings and limits: Memory sampled before infection contained some responding clones, suggesting cross-reactive memory joined.

Sequencing used PBMCs or a T cell subset sorted from them (not recorded which). The receptor was isolated from an adult woman who had mild COVID-19 (a few samples of this study predate the infection). Cell type and time point are not known. The chain links TRBV5-1 to TRBJ2-1, with 15 nucleotides matching TRBD2. The CDR3: CASSPGLAGGNGQFF. As DNA, the CDR3 is TGCGCCAGCAGCCCGGGACTAGCGGGAGGCAATGGGCAGTTCTTC.